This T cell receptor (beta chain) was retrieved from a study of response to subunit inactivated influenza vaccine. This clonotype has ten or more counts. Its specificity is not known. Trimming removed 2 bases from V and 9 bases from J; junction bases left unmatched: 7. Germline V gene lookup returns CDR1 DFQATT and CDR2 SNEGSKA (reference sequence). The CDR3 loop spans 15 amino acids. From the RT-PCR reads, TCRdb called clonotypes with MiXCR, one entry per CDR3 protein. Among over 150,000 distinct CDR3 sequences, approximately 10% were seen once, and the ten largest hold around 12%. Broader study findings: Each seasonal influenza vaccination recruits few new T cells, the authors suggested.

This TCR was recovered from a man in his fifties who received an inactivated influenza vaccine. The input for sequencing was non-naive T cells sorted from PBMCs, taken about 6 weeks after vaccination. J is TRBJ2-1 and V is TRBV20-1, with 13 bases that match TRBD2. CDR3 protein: CSARYGLAGVGEQFF. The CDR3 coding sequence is TGCAGTGCTAGATACGGACTAGCGGGAGTGGGTGAGCAGTTCTTC.